This is a list of T cell receptor beta chains from one sample in a study of cytomegalovirus exposure and HLA in healthy donors. Profiling relied on immunoSEQ multiplex PCR, and the TCRdb table lists in-frame clones only, not all of them. The sample yields tens of thousands of clones, roughly 70% seen once. The source material was PBMCs. Receptor source: a woman aged 40-49 years in good health and CMV-seropositive. Both conserved end residues are part of each CDR3. D genes are given only for firm matches. Part of the rows lack a size; the others show once, few, many or a class for expanded clones.

V	D	J	size	DNA	CDR3
TRBV20-1	.	TRBJ1-2	.	TGCAGTGTGGATAGGGGTATCGGCTACACCTTC	CSVDRGIGYTF
TRBV19	TRBD1	TRBJ1-1	.	TGTGCCAGTAAGCAGACAGGGCTAATGAACACTGAAGCTTTCTTT	CASKQTGLMNTEAFF
TRBV7-7	TRBD2	TRBJ2-5	.	TGTGCTAGCAGCTTAGCGCCGACTAGCGGGGGGGCCGAAACCCAGTACTTC	CASSLAPTSGGAETQYF
TRBV7-3	TRBD1	TRBJ1-1	.	TGTGCCAGCAGCTCCGACAGGGGCACTGAAGCTTTCTTT	CASSSDRGTEAFF
TRBV5-8	.	TRBJ2-7	few	TGTGCCAGCGGGCAGGATCACTCCTACGAGCAGTACTTC	CASGQDHSYEQYF
TRBV5-1	TRBD2	TRBJ2-1	.	TGCGCCAGCAGCAATAGACCGGGGGGGGAGCAGTTCTTC	CASSNRPGGEQFF
TRBV5-1	.	TRBJ1-4	.	TGCGCCAGCAGCTCCACTCCCCTCGGGGGGGGGAATGAAAAACTGTTTTTT	CASSSTPLGGGNEKLFF
TRBV25-1	.	TRBJ2-2	medium-sized	TGTGCCAGCAGTGAATTGAGGGATACCGGGGAGCTGTTTTTT	CASSELRDTGELFF
TRBV5-1	TRBD2	TRBJ2-1	few	TGCGCCAGCAGCACTAGCGGGGGGGTCAATGAGCAGTTCTTC	CASSTSGGVNEQFF
TRBV14	TRBD1	TRBJ2-1	.	TGTGCCAGCAGCCAAGCAGGGACAGCTATATACAATGAGCAGTTCTTC	CASSQAGTAIYNEQFF
TRBV5-1	.	TRBJ2-3	.	TGCGCCAGCAGCACGGACACACCGAGCACAGATACGCAGTATTTT	CASSTDTPSTDTQYF
TRBV27	.	TRBJ2-3	once	TGTGCCAGCAGTTCCCTAAGTCTCCACACAGATACGCAGTATTTT	CASSSLSLHTDTQYF
TRBV30	.	TRBJ1-2	.	TGTGCCTGGAGTAAAGTTCAGGGGATCTATGGCTACACCTTC	CAWSKVQGIYGYTF
TRBV5-4	TRBD1	TRBJ1-4	once	TGTGCCAGCAGCTTGGTTTTGGGACAGGGCAATGAAAAACTGTTTTTT	CASSLVLGQGNEKLFF
TRBV10-2	.	TRBJ2-6	once	TGCGCCAGCAGTGCCCTGGAGGACGGTGGGGCCAACGTCCTGACTTTC	CASSALEDGGANVLTF
TRBV6-5	.	TRBJ2-7	few	TGTGCCAGCAGTTACTCGTCGGCCACACTAGTCCACGAGCAGTACTTC	CASSYSSATLVHEQYF
TRBV2	TRBD1	TRBJ2-2	once	TGTGCCAGCAAGGGACAGTTAGGTACCGGGGAGCTGTTTTTT	CASKGQLGTGELFF
TRBV2	TRBD1	TRBJ1-5	.	TGTGCCACCAGTGGACAGGGTCAATTTCAGCCCCAGCATTTT	CATSGQGQFQPQHF
TRBV30	.	TRBJ1-3	.	TGTGCCTGGAGTACATCACCAGGAAACACCATATATTTT	CAWSTSPGNTIYF
TRBV4-2	TRBD2	TRBJ2-1	.	TGTGCCAGCAGCCAAGATCCTCGCGGGGGGGCGGATGAGCAGTTCTTC	CASSQDPRGGADEQFF
TRBV9	.	TRBJ2-5	.	TGTGCCAGCAGCGTAGGGAGTTCACGGGAGACCCAGTACTTC	CASSVGSSRETQYF
TRBV5-1	TRBD1	TRBJ2-1	.	TGCGCCAGCAGCTTGACAGGGGGCTACAATGAGCAGTTCTTC	CASSLTGGYNEQFF
TRBV4-1	TRBD2	TRBJ2-1	.	TGCGCCAGCAGCTCTAGCGGGGGGAGCGATGAGCAGTTCTTC	CASSSSGGSDEQFF
TRBV7-9	TRBD1	TRBJ1-2	few	TGTGCCAGCAGCCCCCCCCTGGGACAGGGCGACTATGGCTACACCTTC	CASSPPLGQGDYGYTF